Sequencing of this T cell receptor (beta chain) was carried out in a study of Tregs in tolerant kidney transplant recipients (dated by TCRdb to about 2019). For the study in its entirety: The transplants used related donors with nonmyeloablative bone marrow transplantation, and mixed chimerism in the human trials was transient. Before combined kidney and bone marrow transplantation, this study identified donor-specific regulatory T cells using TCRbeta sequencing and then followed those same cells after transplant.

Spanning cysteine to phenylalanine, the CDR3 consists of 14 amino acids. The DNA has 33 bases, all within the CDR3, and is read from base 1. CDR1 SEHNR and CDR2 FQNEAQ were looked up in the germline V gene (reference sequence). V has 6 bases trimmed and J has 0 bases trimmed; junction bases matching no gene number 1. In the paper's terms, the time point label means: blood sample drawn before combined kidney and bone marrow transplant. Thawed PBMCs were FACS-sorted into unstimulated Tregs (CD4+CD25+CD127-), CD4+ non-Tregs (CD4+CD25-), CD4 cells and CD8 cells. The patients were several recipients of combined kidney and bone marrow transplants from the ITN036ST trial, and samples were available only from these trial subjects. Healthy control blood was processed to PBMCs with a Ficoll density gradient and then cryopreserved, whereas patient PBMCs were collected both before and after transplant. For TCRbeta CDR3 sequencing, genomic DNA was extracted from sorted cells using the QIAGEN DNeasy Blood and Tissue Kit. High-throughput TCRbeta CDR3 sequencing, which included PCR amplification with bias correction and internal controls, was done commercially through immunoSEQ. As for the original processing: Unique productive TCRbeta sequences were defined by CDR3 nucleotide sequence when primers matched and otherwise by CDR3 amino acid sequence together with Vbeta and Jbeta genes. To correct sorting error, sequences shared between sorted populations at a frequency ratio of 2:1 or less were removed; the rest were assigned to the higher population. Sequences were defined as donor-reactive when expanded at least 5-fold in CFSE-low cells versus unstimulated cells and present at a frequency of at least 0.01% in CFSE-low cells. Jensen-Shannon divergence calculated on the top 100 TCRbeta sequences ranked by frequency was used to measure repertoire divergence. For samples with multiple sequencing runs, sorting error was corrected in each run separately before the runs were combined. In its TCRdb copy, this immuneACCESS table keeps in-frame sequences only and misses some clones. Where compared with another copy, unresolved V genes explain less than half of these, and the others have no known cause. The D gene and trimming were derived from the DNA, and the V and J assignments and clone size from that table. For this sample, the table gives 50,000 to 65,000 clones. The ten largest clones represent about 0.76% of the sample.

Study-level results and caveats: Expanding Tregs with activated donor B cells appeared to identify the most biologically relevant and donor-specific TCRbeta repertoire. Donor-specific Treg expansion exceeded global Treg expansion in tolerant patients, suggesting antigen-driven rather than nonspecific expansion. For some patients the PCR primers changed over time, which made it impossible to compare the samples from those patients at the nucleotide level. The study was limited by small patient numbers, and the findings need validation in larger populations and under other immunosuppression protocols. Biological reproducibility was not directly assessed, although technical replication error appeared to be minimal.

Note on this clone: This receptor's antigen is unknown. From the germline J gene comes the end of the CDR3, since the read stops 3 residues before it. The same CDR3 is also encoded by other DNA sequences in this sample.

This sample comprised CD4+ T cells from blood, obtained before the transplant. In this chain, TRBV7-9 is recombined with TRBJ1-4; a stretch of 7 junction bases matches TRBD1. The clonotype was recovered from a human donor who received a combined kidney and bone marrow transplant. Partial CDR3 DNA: TGTGCCAGCAGTCAGGGGGCAACTAATGAAAAA. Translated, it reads CASSQGATNEK. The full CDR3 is CASSQGATNEKLFF.